This T cell receptor (beta chain) was recorded in a study of T cell responses to AZD1222 COVID-19 vaccine. Sequencing used immunoSEQ multiplex PCR; TCRdb keeps in-frame clones, though not all of them. The sample consists of more than 150,000 clones, 80% to 90% of them appearing once. Findings and limits, study-wide: Vaccine-associated CD4 TCRs spanned spike, dominant at 160-218 and 743-854.

On this clone: As yet, its antigen is unknown.

The CDR3 covers 14 residues. V trimming: 6 bases; J trimming: 7 bases; junction bases outside the gene matches: 8. Germline loops: CDR1 SGHRS, CDR2 YFSETQ. The source of this sequence is an adult in good health. The sample was peripheral blood, taken on day 0 of AZD1222 vaccination. V is TRBV5-1 and J is TRBJ1-2; 11 positions match TRBD1. The CDR3 DNA follows: TGCGCCAGCAATCCGGGACAGGGGGAGCCTGGCTACACCTTC. Protein product: CASNPGQGEPGYTF.